Following are 24 T cell receptor beta chains from one sample sequenced in a study of cytomegalovirus exposure and HLA in healthy donors. 13 Jbeta primers and 60 Vbeta primers were used for the PCR. The method was immunoSEQ multiplex PCR; TCRdb's version includes in-frame clones alone and lacks a portion of them. The data contain 84,000 or so clones, around 84% of them singletons. The sample consisted of PBMCs. These receptor sequences come from a woman in her forties or fifties in good health and CMV-seronegative.

The CDR3 spells CASSLEQGGEQFF. As DNA, the CDR3 is TGCGCCAGCAGCTTGGAACAGGGCGGTGAGCAGTTCTTC. This sequence joins TRBV5-1 and TRBJ2-1; D possibly corresponds to TRBD1 (6 bases). Germline V gene lookup returns CDR1 SGHRS and CDR2 YFSETQ. The CDR3 contains 13 residues. Trimming took 0 bases from V and 9 from J, leaving 10 bases between them.

J is TRBJ1-4 and V is TRBV10-3; D gene unclear. Trimming stripped 2 bases from V and 6 bases from J, with 19 bases between. The CDR3 consists of 17 residues. CDR1 ENHRY and CDR2 SYGVKD come from the germline V gene. The CDR3 DNA follows: TGTGCCATCAGTGAGGTTTTTGAGGGAGCCGGGGATGAAAAACTGTTTTTT. Protein sequence: CAISEVFEGAGDEKLFF.

The chain recombines TRBV15 with TRBJ2-4; tentative D call: TRBD1 (6 bases). CDR1 is LNHNV, CDR2 YYDKDF, per germline (reference sequence). Trimming removed 3 bases from V and 6 bases from J, with 24 bases in between. This CDR3 contains 18 residues. CDR3: CATSSYVLATGPGNIQYF. CDR3 sequence (DNA): TGTGCCACCAGCAGCTATGTCCTTGCCACAGGGCCCGGAAACATTCAGTACTTC. Looking up the rest from reference TRBV15 and TRBJ2-4 gives the full variable domain: DAMVIQNPRYQVTQFGKPVTLSCSQTLNHNVMYWYQQKSSQAPKLLFHYYDKDFNNEADTPDNFQSRRPNTSFCFLDIRSPGLGDTAMYLCATSSYVLATGPGNIQYFGAGTRLSVL.

The count of this clone is one. In the same sample, other DNA sequences code for this CDR3. V usage is TRBV5-1 and J usage is TRBJ1-1, with a tentative D call TRBD1 (6 bases). V was pared by 2 bases and J by 3 bases, with 11 bases between. The germline V gene has CDR1 SGHRS and CDR2 YFSETQ. The CDR3 runs 14 residues. CDR3 DNA: TGCGCCAGCAGCTTACGAGGGGGGGACACTGAAGCTTTCTTT. Its protein is CASSLRGGDTEAFF.

This sequence joins TRBV5-4 and TRBJ2-7; 13 bases map to TRBD2. This CDR3 spans 14 amino acids. CDR1 SGHNT and CDR2 YYREEE come from the germline V gene (reference sequence). The ends lost 4 bases at V and 5 bases at J; junction bases unmatched: 3. CDR3: CASSRTSGSDEQYF. CDR3 coding DNA: TGTGCCAGCAGCCGGACTAGCGGGAGCGACGAGCAGTACTTC.

The chain employs TRBV2 and TRBJ2-2, with TRBD2 matching over 10 bases. CDR3 length: 17 residues. Germline V gives CDR1 SNHLY, CDR2 FYNNEI. The junction had 8 bases not matched to a gene; V was cut back by 3 bases and J by 4 bases. The CDR3 is CASSDGPRLAGTGELFF. The DNA for the CDR3 is TGTGCCAGCAGTGATGGGCCGCGACTAGCGGGCACCGGGGAGCTGTTTTTT.

This clone was counted once. V and J are TRBV2 and TRBJ2-1, with a weak D call TRBD2 (6 bases). Germline-derived CDR1 and CDR2 are SNHLY and FYNNEI. Trimming pared 4 bases from V and 0 bases from J, leaving 13 bases between. The CDR3 spans 16 residues. CDR3 sequence reads: CASSGRGGSSYNEQFF. CDR3 bases: TGTGCCAGCAGTGGGCGAGGAGGGAGCTCCTACAATGAGCAGTTCTTC.

The rearrangement joins TRBV27 to TRBJ2-7, with 8 positions matching TRBD2. Germline CDR1 reads MNHEY; CDR2 reads SMNVEV (reference sequence). With V trimmed by 3 bases and J by 7 bases, 8 bases remained unmatched. This CDR3 has 14 amino acids. The CDR3 DNA is TGTGCCAGCAGTTTCTCGGGAGGGCTGGGGGAGCAGTACTTC. Protein product: CASSFSGGLGEQYF.

The chain is built from TRBV9 and TRBJ1-3; D might be TRBD1 (6 bases). Germline assignment: CDR1 SGDLS and CDR2 YYNGEE. The V gene lost 4 bases and the J gene lost 0 bases, with 14 bases spanning the gap. This CDR3 is built from 16 residues. CDR3 region: CASSFGQLNSGNTIYF. CDR3 in DNA: TGTGCCAGCAGCTTTGGACAGTTAAACTCTGGAAACACCATATATTTT.

The chain uses TRBV19 and TRBJ2-7; D gene ambiguous. This CDR3 has 14 amino acids. The V gene lost 4 bases and the J gene lost 2 bases, with 12 bases spanning the gap. CDR1 is LNHDA and CDR2 is SQIVND in the germline V gene (reference sequence). CDR3 DNA: TGTGCCAGTAGTAGAAACCAAGAGACCTACGAGCAGTACTTC. Its translation: CASSRNQETYEQYF. Using reference TRBV19 and TRBJ2-7 for the parts outside the CDR3, the full variable domain is DGGITQSPKYLFRKEGQNVTLSCEQNLNHDAMYWYRQDPGQGLRLIYYSQIVNDFQKGDIAEGYSVSREKKESFPLTVTSAQKNPTAFYLCASSRNQETYEQYFGPGTRLTVT.

The chain carries TRBV4-1 and TRBJ2-5, with 11 bases lining up with TRBD2. The CDR3 covers 15 residues. Trimming at V came to 5 bases and at J to 5 bases, leaving 7 bases not matched to a gene. Looked up from germline, CDR1 is MGHRA and CDR2 is YSYEKL. CDR3 region: CASSYTSGSGETQYF. The DNA for the CDR3 is TGCGCCAGCAGCTATACTAGCGGGAGCGGGGAGACCCAGTACTTC.

The chain has TRBV19 and TRBJ1-2; TRBD1 matches 7 bases. The CDR3 runs to 16 residues. Trimming removed 4 bases from V and 6 bases from J; junction bases left unmatched: 14. Germline V CDR1 and CDR2: LNHDA, SQIVND (reference sequence). The chain's CDR3 is CASSTKGQTVSDGYTF. The DNA for the CDR3 is TGTGCCAGTAGTACCAAGGGACAGACCGTTTCTGATGGCTACACCTTC.

The chain couples TRBV25-1 to TRBJ2-2; D might be TRBD1 (6 bases). V was pared by 7 bases and J by 4 bases, with 22 bases between. The CDR3 spans 17 residues. Germline assignment: CDR1 MGHDK and CDR2 SYGVNS. CDR3 in amino acids: CASTQPDPRGGTGELFF. The CDR3 region has the DNA TGTGCCAGCACTCAACCGGACCCCCGAGGGGGCACCGGGGAGCTGTTTTTT.

The J gene is TRBJ2-1, the V gene TRBV4-1, with a weak D call TRBD2 (7 bases). CDR1 and CDR2 from the germline V gene are MGHRA and YSYEKL. The CDR3 totals 16 residues. The ends were cut back, 1 base at V and 10 bases at J, with 20 bases in the middle. CDR3 loop: CASSQGGGGPRREQFF. In DNA form, the CDR3 reads TGCGCCAGCAGCCAAGGAGGCGGGGGCCCCAGGCGAGAGCAGTTCTTC.

The chain couples TRBV10-3 to TRBJ2-7; 10 bases are shared with TRBD1. There are 11 residues in the CDR3. The V and J ends lost 10 bases and 6 bases, in that order; junction bases with no gene match: 3. Germline CDR1 and CDR2: ENHRY and SYGVKD. The chain's CDR3 is CATWTGGEQYF. The DNA for the CDR3 is TGTGCCACCTGGACAGGGGGCGAGCAGTACTTC.

V usage is TRBV5-1 and J usage is TRBJ1-6; D call uncertain. This CDR3 contains 18 residues. Germline lookup yields CDR1 SGHRS and CDR2 YFSETQ. V lost 1 base and J 0 bases, leaving 14 bases between the germline ends. CDR3 in amino acids: CASSLRGQESSYNSPLHF. The CDR3 DNA reads as TGCGCCAGCAGCTTGCGCGGGCAGGAAAGCTCCTATAATTCACCCCTCCACTTT.

This rearrangement joins TRBV11-2 to TRBJ2-2; D may be TRBD2 (5 bases). The V gene lost 11 bases and the J gene lost 6 bases, with 10 bases spanning the gap. The CDR3 spans 11 residues. CDR1 is SGHAT, CDR2 FQNNGV, per germline. CDR3 in amino acids: CAPREPGELFF. The CDR3 nucleotides read TGTGCCCCTCGGGAACCCGGGGAGCTGTTTTTT.

V usage is TRBV19 and J usage is TRBJ1-3, with D maybe TRBD1 (5 bases). CDR1 is LNHDA, CDR2 SQIVND, per germline (reference sequence). V was shortened by 3 bases and J by 7 bases, with 22 bases between the two germline ends. The CDR3 runs 17 residues. The CDR3 loop reads CASSIAFRQGFWNTIYF. CDR3 sequence (DNA): TGTGCCAGTAGTATCGCCTTCAGGCAGGGTTTTTGGAACACCATATATTTT. Full variable domain (rest looked up from reference TRBV19 and TRBJ1-3): DGGITQSPKYLFRKEGQNVTLSCEQNLNHDAMYWYRQDPGQGLRLIYYSQIVNDFQKGDIAEGYSVSREKKESFPLTVTSAQKNPTAFYLCASSIAFRQGFWNTIYFGEGSWLTVV.

The CDR3 DNA reads as TGTGCCAGCAGCGTAGTAGGCGGGGCAGGAGATGAGCAGTTCTTC. Its protein product is CASSVVGGAGDEQFF. The chain joins TRBV9 to TRBJ2-1; perhaps TRBD2 as D (6 bases). The ends were cut back, 0 bases at V and 8 bases at J, with 15 bases in the middle. The CDR3 extends over 15 amino acids. Germline CDR1 SGDLS, CDR2 YYNGEE.

This clone came up once. The rearrangement joins TRBV5-1 to TRBJ2-1, with 11 nucleotides matching TRBD2. After removal of 5 bases from V and 0 bases from J, the junction contained 4 bases not matched to a gene. This CDR3 region has 16 residues. Germline lookup yields CDR1 SGHRS and CDR2 YFSETQ. CDR3 amino acids: CASRPTSGSSYNEQFF. The DNA for the CDR3 is TGCGCCAGCAGGCCTACTAGCGGGAGCTCCTACAATGAGCAGTTCTTC. The whole variable domain, remainder taken from reference TRBV5-1 and TRBJ2-1, is KAGVTQTPRYLIKTRGQQVTLSCSPISGHRSVSWYQQTPGQGLQFLFEYFSETQRNKGNFPGRFSGRQFSNSRSEMNVSTLELGDSALYLCASRPTSGSSYNEQFFGPGTRLTVL.

The chain employs TRBV5-4 and TRBJ2-5; 11 nucleotides match TRBD2. This CDR3 region has 15 residues. The ends lost 2 bases at V and 3 bases at J; junction bases unmatched: 3. Germline V CDR1 and CDR2: SGHNT, YYREEE (reference sequence). CDR3 loop: CASSFTSGSEETQYF. The DNA for the CDR3 is TGTGCCAGCAGCTTTACTAGCGGGAGCGAAGAGACCCAGTACTTC. The full variable domain, with the rest looked up from reference TRBV5-4 and TRBJ2-5, is ETGVTQSPTHLIKTRGQQVTLRCSSQSGHNTVSWYQQALGQGPQFIFQYYREEENGRGNFPPRFSGLQFPNYSSELNVNALELDDSALYLCASSFTSGSEETQYFGPGTRLLVL.

This chain joins TRBV4-1 and TRBJ1-5; the D gene is possibly TRBD1 (6 bases). The CDR3 totals 13 residues. V was shortened by 8 bases and J by 3 bases, with 11 bases between the two germline ends. CDR1 is MGHRA, CDR2 YSYEKL, per germline. CDR3 sequence (DNA): TGCGCCAGCTCGGACAGCTTCAATCAGCCCCAGCATTTT. Translation gives CASSDSFNQPQHF.

The CDR3 DNA follows: TGTGCCGCCCGGACTAGCGGGAGGACTCCCTACGAGCAGTACTTC. Its protein product is CAARTSGRTPYEQYF. The J gene is TRBJ2-7, the V gene TRBV10-3; TRBD2 matches 14 bases. V gave up 11 bases and J gave up 2 bases; unmatched junction bases: 8. Germline CDR1 ENHRY, CDR2 SYGVKD. The CDR3 runs 15 residues.

This clone was seen a few times. This chain connects TRBV5-1 to TRBJ2-3, with 7 positions matching TRBD2. The CDR3 consists of 16 residues. V dropped 5 bases and J dropped 2; count of bases not matched to a gene: 11. Germline CDR1 is SGHRS and CDR2 is YFSETQ. The CDR3 sequence is CASSGGRGWNTDTQYF. The CDR3 DNA sequence: TGCGCCAGCAGTGGAGGGAGGGGATGGAACACAGATACGCAGTATTTT. The full variable domain, with the rest looked up from reference TRBV5-1 and TRBJ2-3, is KAGVTQTPRYLIKTRGQQVTLSCSPISGHRSVSWYQQTPGQGLQFLFEYFSETQRNKGNFPGRFSGRQFSNSRSEMNVSTLELGDSALYLCASSGGRGWNTDTQYFGPGTRLTVL.